This TCR beta chain is from a study of graft-versus-host responses after intestinal transplantation. The method was immunoSEQ multiplex PCR; TCRdb's version includes in-frame clones alone and lacks a portion of them. This sample has about 39,000 clones, with about 93% found just once. The CDR3 is 15 residues long. Trimming took off 8 bases at V and 2 bases at J, with 17 bases between the two ends. Germline-derived CDR1 and CDR2 are MNHEY and SMNVEV (reference sequence). The sample holds one count of this clone. The antigen is not known. The source is a human donor who was the organ donor for an intestinal transplant. The chain recombines TRBV27 with TRBJ2-3; possible D gene TRBD2, 8 bases. Sequencing used unstimulated CD8+ T cells sorted from spleen or lymph node cells, obtained before transplant. The CDR3: CASAQGGLVTDTQYF. The CDR3 DNA sequence: TGTGCCAGCGCCCAGGGGGGACTAGTCACAGATACGCAGTATTTT.